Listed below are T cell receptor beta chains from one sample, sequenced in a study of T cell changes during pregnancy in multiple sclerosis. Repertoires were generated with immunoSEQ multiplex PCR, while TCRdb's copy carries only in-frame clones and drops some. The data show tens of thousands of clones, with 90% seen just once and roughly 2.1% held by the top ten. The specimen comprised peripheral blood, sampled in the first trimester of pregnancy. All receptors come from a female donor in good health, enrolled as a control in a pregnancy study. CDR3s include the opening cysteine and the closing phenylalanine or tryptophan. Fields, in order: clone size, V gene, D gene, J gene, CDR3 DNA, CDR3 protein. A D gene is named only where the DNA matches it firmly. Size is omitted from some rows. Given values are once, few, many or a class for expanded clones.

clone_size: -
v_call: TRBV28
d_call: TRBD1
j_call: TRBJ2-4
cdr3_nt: TGTGCCAGCAGTGGGGACAGGGGAGCCAAAAACATTCAGTACTTC
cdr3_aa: CASSGDRGAKNIQYF

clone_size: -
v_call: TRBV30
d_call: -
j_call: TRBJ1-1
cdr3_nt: TGTGCCTGGAGGCCAGGGATACCGAACACTGAAGCTTTCTTT
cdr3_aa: CAWRPGIPNTEAFF

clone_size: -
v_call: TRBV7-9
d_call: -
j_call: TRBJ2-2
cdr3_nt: TGTGCCAGCAGCTTACCAACTCAGGGGAGCACCGGGGAGCTGTTTTTT
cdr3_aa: CASSLPTQGSTGELFF

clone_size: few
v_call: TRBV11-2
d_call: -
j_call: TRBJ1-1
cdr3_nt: TGTGCCAGCAGCTTAGATCTTGTGGGACTGGAAGCTTTCTTT
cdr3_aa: CASSLDLVGLEAFF

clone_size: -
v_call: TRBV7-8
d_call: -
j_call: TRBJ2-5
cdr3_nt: TGTGCCAGCAGCTTCGGAGCCGGCGAGACCCAGTACTTC
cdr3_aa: CASSFGAGETQYF

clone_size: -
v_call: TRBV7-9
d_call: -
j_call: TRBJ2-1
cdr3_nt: TGTGCCAGCAGCTTCGGGGGAGCTGTCGATGAGCAGTTCTTC
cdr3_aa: CASSFGGAVDEQFF

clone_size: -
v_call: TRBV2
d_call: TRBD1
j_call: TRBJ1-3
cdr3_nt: TGTGCCAGCAGGAAAGGGACAGGGTCTGGAAACACCATATATTTT
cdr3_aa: CASRKGTGSGNTIYF

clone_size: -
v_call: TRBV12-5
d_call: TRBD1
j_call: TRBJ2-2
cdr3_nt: TGTGCTAGTGGTTTTACCCTTTCCAGGACAGGGGGCACCGGGGAGCTGTTTTTT
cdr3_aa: CASGFTLSRTGGTGELFF

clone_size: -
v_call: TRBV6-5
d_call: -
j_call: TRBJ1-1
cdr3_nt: TGTGCCAGCAGAAGACAGGAGGTGAACACTGAAGCTTTCTTT
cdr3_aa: CASRRQEVNTEAFF

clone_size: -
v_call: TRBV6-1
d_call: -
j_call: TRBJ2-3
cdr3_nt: TGTGCCTCCCGCACGTCGGGGGGCGAAGATACGCAGTATTTT
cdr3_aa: CASRTSGGEDTQYF

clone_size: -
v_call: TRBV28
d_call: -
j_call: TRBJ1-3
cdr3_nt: TGTGCCAGCAGTTCTCCTTTTGTGGCAAACAGGGTGAACAATCCTGGAAACACCATATATTTT
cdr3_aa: CASSSPFVANRVNNPGNTIYF

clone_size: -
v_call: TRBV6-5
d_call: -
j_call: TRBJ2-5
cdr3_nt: -
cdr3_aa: CASSFGAGETQYF

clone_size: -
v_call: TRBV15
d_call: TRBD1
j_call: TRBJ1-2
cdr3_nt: TGTGCCACCAGCTGGGACAGGGGGGATGGCTACACCTTC
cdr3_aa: CATSWDRGDGYTF

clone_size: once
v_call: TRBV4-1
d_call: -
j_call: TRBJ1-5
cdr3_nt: TGCGCCAGCAGCCAAGGGGAGGGATCGCGACAGCCCCAGCATTTT
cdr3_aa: CASSQGEGSRQPQHF

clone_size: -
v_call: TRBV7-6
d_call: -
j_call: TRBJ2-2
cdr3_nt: TGTGCCAGCAGGCCTCTACGGGGGACGAACACCGGGGAGCTGTTTTTT
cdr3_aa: CASRPLRGTNTGELFF

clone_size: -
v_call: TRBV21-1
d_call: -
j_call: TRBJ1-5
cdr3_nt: TGTGCCAGCAGCAAACAGAAGAGGGACATCGGAAATCAGCCCCAGCATTTT
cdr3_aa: CASSKQKRDIGNQPQHF

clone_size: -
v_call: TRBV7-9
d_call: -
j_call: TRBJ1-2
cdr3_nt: TGTGCCAGCAGCTTAGTACAAAACTATGGCTACACCTTC
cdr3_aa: CASSLVQNYGYTF

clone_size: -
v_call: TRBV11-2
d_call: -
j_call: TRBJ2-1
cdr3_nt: TGTGCCAGCAGCTTAGAATCAACAGGGCGCTACAATGAGCAGTTCTTC
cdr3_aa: CASSLESTGRYNEQFF

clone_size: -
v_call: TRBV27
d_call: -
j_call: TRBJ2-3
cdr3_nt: TGTGCCAGCAGTGGACTCGACACAACGCGGGATACGCAGTATTTT
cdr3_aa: CASSGLDTTRDTQYF

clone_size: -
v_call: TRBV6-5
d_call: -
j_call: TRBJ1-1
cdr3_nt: TGTGCCAGCAGTTACTCGGGGACTGAGTCTGAAGCTTTCTTT
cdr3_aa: CASSYSGTESEAFF

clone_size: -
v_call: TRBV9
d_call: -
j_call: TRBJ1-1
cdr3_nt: TGTGCCAGCAGTTTTACAGAGAACACTGAAGCTTTCTTT
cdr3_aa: CASSFTENTEAFF

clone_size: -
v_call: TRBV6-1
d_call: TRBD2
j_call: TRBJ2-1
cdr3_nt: TGTGCCAGCAGTGAAAGGGGAGGGGTGGATGAGCAGTTCTTC
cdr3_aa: CASSERGGVDEQFF

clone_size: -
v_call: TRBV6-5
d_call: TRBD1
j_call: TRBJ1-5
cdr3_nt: TGTGCCAGCAGTTATTACAGGGGGAGCAATCAGCCCCAGCATTTT
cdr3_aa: CASSYYRGSNQPQHF

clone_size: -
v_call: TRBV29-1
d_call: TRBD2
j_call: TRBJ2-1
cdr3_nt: TGCAACGGGGGGGGGTTTGATGAGCAGTTCTTC
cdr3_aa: CNGGGFDEQFF

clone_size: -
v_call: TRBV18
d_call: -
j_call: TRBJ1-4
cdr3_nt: TGTGCCAGCGAAAGCGGGTCCGAAGGGGAAAAACTGTTTTTT
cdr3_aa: CASESGSEGEKLFF

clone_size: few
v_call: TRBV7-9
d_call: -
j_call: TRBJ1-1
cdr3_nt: TGTGCCAGCAGCGAGGGGGTCCGGACTGAAGCTTTCTTT
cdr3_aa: CASSEGVRTEAFF